This T cell receptor beta chain was sequenced for a study of cytomegalovirus exposure and HLA in healthy donors. The donors (healthy individuals) were bone marrow donors. Study-level results: Most TCRs appeared rarely, but some public TCRs recurred in many donors.

Primers included in the PCR were 60 Vbeta and 13 Jbeta primers. TCRdb's copy holds only in-frame clones and misses some; the assay was immunoSEQ multiplex PCR. The sample table sets out around 53,000 clones. Turning to this clone: What it recognizes is unknown.

The clonotype was recovered from a male donor in good health and CMV-seropositive. Sequencing was done on a sample of PBMCs.

CDR3 nucleotide sequence: TGTGCCAGCAGCCACCAGCTCGACACTTCCAGGGAAGCTTTCTTT. It codes for CASSHQLDTSREAFF. The rearrangement joins TRBV7-9 to TRBJ1-1; D call uncertain. The CDR3 loop spans 15 amino acids. V lost 5 bases and J 8 bases, leaving 21 bases between the germline ends. The germline gives CDR1 SEHNR, CDR2 FQNEAQ (reference sequence).